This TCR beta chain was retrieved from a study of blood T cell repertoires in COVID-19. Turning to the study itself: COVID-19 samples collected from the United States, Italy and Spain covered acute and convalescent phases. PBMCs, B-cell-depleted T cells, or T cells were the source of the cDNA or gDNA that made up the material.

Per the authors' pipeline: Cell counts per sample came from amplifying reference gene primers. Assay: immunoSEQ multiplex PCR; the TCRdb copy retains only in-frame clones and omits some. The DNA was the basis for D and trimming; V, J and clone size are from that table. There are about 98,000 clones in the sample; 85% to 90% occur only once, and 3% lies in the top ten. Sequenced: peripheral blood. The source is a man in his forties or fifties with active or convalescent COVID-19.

The CDR3 loop reads CASSPPGQEKNIQYF. CDR3 nucleotide sequence: TGTGCCAGCTCACCCCCGGGACAGGAGAAAAACATTCAGTACTTC. The gene calls are TRBV18 and TRBJ2-4; 8 nucleotides match TRBD1. There are 15 residues in the CDR3. V lost 3 bases to trimming and J lost 4 bases; unmatched junction nucleotides: 5. Germline CDR1 is KGHSH and CDR2 is LQKENI.